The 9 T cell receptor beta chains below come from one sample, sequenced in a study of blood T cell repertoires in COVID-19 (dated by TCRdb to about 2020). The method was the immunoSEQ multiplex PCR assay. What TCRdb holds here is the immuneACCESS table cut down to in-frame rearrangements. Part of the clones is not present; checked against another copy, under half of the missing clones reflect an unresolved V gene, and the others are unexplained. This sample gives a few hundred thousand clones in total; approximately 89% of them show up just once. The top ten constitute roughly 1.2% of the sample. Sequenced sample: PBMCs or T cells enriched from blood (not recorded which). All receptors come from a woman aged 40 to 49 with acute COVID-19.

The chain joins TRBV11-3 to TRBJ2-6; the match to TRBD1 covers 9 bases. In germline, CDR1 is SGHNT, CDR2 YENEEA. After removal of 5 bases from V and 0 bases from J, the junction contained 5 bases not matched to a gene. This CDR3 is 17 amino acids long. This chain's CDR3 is CASSIGTGNSGANVLTF. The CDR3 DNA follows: TGTGCCAGCAGCATAGGGACAGGGAACTCTGGGGCCAACGTCCTGACTTTC. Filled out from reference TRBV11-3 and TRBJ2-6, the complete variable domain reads EAGVVQSPRYKIIEKKQPVAFWCNPISGHNTLYWYLQNLGQGPELLIRYENEEAVDDSQLPKDRFSAERLKGVDSTLKIQPAELGDSAVYLCASSIGTGNSGANVLTFGAGSRLTVL.

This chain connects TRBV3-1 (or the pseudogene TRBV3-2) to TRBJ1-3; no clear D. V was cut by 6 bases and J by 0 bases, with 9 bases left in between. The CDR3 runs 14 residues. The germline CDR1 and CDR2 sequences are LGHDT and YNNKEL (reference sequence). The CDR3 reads CASRGHNSGNTIYF. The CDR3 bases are TGTGCCAGCAGGGGCCACAACTCTGGAAACACCATATATTTT.

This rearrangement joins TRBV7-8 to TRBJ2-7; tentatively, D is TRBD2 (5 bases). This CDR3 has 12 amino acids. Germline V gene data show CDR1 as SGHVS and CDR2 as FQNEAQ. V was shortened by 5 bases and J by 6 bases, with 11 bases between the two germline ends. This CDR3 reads CASSPHEGEQYF. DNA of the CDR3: TGTGCCAGCAGCCCCCACGAGGGCGAGCAGTACTTC.

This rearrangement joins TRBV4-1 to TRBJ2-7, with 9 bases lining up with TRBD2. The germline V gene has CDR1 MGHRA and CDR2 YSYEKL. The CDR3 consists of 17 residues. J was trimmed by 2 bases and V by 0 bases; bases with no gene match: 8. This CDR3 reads CASSQDSGGRAAYEQYV. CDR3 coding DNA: TGCGCCAGCAGCCAAGATTCCGGCGGGAGGGCCGCCTACGAGCAGTACGTC.

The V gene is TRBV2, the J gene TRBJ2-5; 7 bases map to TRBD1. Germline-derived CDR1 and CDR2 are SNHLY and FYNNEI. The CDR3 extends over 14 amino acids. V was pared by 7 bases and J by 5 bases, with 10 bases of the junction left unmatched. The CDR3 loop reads CASKSTGMVETQYF. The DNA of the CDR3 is TGTGCCAGCAAATCGACAGGGATGGTCGAGACCCAGTACTTC.

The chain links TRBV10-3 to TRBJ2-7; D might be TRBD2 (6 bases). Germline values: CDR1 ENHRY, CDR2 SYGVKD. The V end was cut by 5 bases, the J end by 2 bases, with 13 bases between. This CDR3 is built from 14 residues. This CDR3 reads CAISPGGAAYEQYF. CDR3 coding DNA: TGTGCCATCAGTCCCGGGGGAGCAGCCTACGAGCAGTACTTC.

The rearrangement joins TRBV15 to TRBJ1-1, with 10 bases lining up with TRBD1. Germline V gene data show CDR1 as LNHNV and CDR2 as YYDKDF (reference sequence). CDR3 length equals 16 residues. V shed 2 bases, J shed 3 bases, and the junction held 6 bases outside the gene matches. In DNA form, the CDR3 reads TGTGCCACCAGCAGACCACTGGGGACAGGGGACACTGAAGCTTTCTTT. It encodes CATSRPLGTGDTEAFF.

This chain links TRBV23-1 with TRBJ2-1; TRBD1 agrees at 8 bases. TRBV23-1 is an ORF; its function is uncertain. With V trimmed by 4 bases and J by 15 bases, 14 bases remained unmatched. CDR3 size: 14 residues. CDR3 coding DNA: TGCGCCAGCAGTCCCTCGGGACAGGACAAGGTGCGGTTCTTC. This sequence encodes CASSPSGQDKVRFF.

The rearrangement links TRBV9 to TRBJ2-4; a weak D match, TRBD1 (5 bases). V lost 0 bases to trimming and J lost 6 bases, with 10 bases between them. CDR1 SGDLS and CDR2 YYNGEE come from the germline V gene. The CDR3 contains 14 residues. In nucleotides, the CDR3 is TGTGCCAGCAGCGTAGGTTTAGGGGTAAACATTCAGTACTTC. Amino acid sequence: CASSVGLGVNIQYF.